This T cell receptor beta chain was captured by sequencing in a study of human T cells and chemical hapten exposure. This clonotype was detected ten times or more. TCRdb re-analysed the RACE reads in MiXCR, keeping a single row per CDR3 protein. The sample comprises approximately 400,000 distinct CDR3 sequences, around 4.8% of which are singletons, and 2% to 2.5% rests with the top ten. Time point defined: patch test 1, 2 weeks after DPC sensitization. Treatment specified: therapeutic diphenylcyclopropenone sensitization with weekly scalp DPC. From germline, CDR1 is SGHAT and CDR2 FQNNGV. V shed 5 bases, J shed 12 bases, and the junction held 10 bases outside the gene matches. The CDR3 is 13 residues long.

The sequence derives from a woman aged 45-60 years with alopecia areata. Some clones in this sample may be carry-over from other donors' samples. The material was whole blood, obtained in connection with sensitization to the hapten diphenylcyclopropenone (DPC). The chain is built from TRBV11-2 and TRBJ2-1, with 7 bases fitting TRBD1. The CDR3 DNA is TGTGCCAGCAGCCAGGGACAGCGTGTAACGCAGTTCTTC. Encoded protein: CASSQGQRVTQFF.